These T cell receptor beta chains were read from a single sample in a study of blood T cell repertoires in COVID-19. Only in-frame clones appear in the TCRdb table, and some are missing; sequencing was by immunoSEQ multiplex PCR. This sample has approximately 170,000 clones, with around 85% found just once. Material for sequencing was peripheral blood. The receptors come from a woman aged 70-85 years with acute or convalescent COVID-19. The CDR3 runs from the conserved cysteine through the conserved F or W. The size field is filled for only some rows; it gives once, few, many or a size class.

v_call clone_size cdr3_aa
TRBV30 . CAWSSGQPYEQYF
TRBV19 . CASSIWDNNQPQHF
TRBV6-5 . CASSSRDRPLNYGYTF
TRBV27 . CASSPLGFSGTSYNEQFF
TRBV20-1 . CSAPDRAGYTF
TRBV15 . CATSRVPGGNQPQHF
TRBV4-2 few CASSREGSTGNTIYF
TRBV6-5 few CASSYWDSPYGYTF
TRBV6-5 . CASSPPTGSSGELFF
TRBV5-1 . CASSFGQGVTDTQYF
TRBV5-6 few CASSLRLAGVTGELFF
TRBV7-2 . CASSFGTADSNQPQHF
TRBV4-2 . CASSQWDSLNYGYTF
TRBV5-8 . CASSLAVAYNSPLHF
TRBV7-9 . CASSLARTGGAVYEQYF
TRBV2 . CASSVMGQGRTGELFF
TRBV18 . CASSPRGYSNQPQHF
TRBV23-1 once CASSQPTLHDLGASSTDTQYF
TRBV28 . CASSLVLGGEKLFF
TRBV6-5 . CASRFTGELFF
TRBV18 . CASSPRGPPQPQHF
TRBV27 . CASFSWRNYGYTF
TRBV5-6 . CASSLWNTEAFF
TRBV15 few CATSRDSRQGDQPQHF
TRBV30 . CAWRILEGWGTEAFF
TRBV2 . CASSERRGGYNEQFF
TRBV6-6 . CASSPQVNTGELFF
TRBV29-1 . CSVEGSQGVSGNTIYF
TRBV10-2 . CASRTGSTNTEAFF
TRBV6-2/TRBV6-3 . CASSSGYTEAFF
TRBV19 few CATGTSGGTDTQYF
TRBV10-3 few CAINRDRGQAYGYTF
TRBV25-1 . CASSESGTAGSQPQHF
TRBV19 . CASSRGLAGQQKTYEQYF
TRBV7-2 . CASSLGVSSGGGELFF
TRBV10-3 . CAISDRDRATNEKLFF
TRBV6-1 . CASSVLGQGVFNEQFF
TRBV2 . CASSSNRGEKLFF
TRBV5-1 . CASSLGDRGNEQFF
TRBV4-1 . CASSQGRTGVLDGYTF
TRBV2 . CASSQLAGGPNEQFF
TRBV2 . CASRSSGSSYNEQFF
TRBV7-9 . CASSLARQGATEAFF
TRBV6-2/TRBV6-3 few CASSPKGTGRTYEQYF
TRBV18 . CASSPNREGEAFF
TRBV5-4 . CASSVPGLAGASADTQYF
TRBV6-5 . CASRTGTGFNEKLFF
TRBV13 . CASSRGQLSYEQYF
TRBV7-8 . CASSLVGGAETQYF
TRBV27 . CASRLLAGGLADTQYF
TRBV12-5 once CASGLGGLLAHEQFF
TRBV24-1 . CATSDEPSSYEQYF
TRBV28 . CASSGEGGIGSGNTIYF
TRBV6-2/TRBV6-3 . CASSLGPSQGARGYTF